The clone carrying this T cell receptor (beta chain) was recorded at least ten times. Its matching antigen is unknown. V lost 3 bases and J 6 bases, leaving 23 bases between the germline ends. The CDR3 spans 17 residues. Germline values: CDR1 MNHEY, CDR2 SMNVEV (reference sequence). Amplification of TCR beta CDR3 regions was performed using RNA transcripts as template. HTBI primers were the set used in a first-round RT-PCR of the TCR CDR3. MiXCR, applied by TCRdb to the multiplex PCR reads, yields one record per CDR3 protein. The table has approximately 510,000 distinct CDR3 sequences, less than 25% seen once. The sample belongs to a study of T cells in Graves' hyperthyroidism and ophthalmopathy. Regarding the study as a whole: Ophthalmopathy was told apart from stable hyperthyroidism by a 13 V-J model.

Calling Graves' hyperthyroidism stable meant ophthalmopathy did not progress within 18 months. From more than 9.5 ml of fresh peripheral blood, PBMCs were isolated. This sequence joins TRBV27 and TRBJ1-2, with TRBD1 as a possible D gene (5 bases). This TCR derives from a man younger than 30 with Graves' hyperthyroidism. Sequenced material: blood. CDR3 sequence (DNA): TGTGCCAGCAGTTTGTCGTCACCGGGCAGGGATCTTAATGGCTACACCTTC. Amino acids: CASSLSSPGRDLNGYTF.